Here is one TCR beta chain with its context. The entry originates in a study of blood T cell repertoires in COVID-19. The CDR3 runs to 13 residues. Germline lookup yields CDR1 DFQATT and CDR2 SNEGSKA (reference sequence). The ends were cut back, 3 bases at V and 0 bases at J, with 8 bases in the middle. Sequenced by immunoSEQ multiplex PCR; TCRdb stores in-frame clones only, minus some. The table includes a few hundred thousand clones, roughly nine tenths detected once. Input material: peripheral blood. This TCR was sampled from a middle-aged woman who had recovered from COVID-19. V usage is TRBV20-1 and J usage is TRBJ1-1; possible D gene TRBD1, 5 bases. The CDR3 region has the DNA TGCAGTGCTAGTCGGGGGTTGAACACTGAAGCTTTCTTT. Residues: CSASRGLNTEAFF.